These 4 T cell receptor beta chains were sequenced from one sample in a study of monozygotic twins with inflammatory bowel disease. TCRdb processed the 5' RACE reads again and assigns one entry to each CDR3 protein, with no DNA. This listing includes about 380,000 distinct CDR3 sequences. The sequencing input was blood. The receptors come from a human donor with ulcerative colitis or Crohn's disease, or a healthy co-twin of an affected twin (not recorded which).

The rearrangement uses TRBV5-4 and TRBJ2-7; the TRBD1 assignment by TCRdb is unverifiable without DNA. Per the germline V gene, CDR1 is SGHNT and CDR2 is YYREEE (reference sequence). The CDR3 has 16 amino acids. CDR3 residues: CASSLDPTGETGEQYF.

The chain joins TRBV12-3 or TRBV12-4 to TRBJ2-1; the D call from TCRdb, TRBD1, cannot be confirmed without DNA. The CDR3 extends over 16 amino acids. The CDR3 here is CASSIRRQYSYNEQFF.

The chain employs TRBV12-3 or TRBV12-4 and TRBJ1-4; there is no DNA to check the TCRdb D call of TRBD1. The CDR3 is 15 amino acids. CDR3 region: CASSPSGTGQEKLFF.

The chain recombines TRBV9 with TRBJ2-5; absent DNA, TCRdb's TRBD2 call cannot be checked. The CDR3 is 15 amino acids. CDR1 is SGDLS, CDR2 YYNGEE, per germline. The CDR3 protein is CASSGRGGYQETQYF.